This passage covers 12 T cell receptor beta chains from one sample sequenced in a study of blood T cell repertoires in COVID-19. Generated by immunoSEQ multiplex PCR, the TCRdb table keeps only in-frame clones and is missing some. The profile shows around 200,000 clones, just over 85% of them singletons. The sample taken for sequencing was peripheral blood. These receptor sequences come from a man older than 75 with acute or convalescent COVID-19.

The chain recombines TRBV7-2 with TRBJ2-1; TRBD2 matches 11 bases. V shed 5 bases, J shed 1 base, and the junction held 4 bases outside the gene matches. Germline V CDR1 and CDR2: SGHTA, FQGNSA. The CDR3 has 16 residues. The CDR3 spells CASSLLAGVSYNEQFF. CDR3 DNA: TGTGCCAGCAGCCTACTAGCGGGAGTATCCTACAATGAGCAGTTCTTC.

The J gene is TRBJ1-6, the V gene TRBV28; 8 bases agree with TRBD1. Germline V gene lookup returns CDR1 MDHEN and CDR2 SYDVKM. Trimming took 5 bases from V and 4 from J; bases not matched to a gene: 1. The CDR3 is 14 residues long. CDR3 nucleotide sequence: TGTGCCAGCAGTCGGACAGGGTATAATTCACCCCTCCACTTT. As protein: CASSRTGYNSPLHF.

This clone was recorded a few times. The chain couples TRBV5-6 to TRBJ2-7; TRBD2 is a possible D gene (5 bases). The CDR3 contains 14 residues. Per germline, CDR1 SGHDT and CDR2 YYEEEE. Trimming removed 4 bases at V and 2 bases at J, with 13 bases between. The CDR3 DNA is TGTGCCAGCAGCGGCTGGACTCGTACCTACGAGCAGTACGTC. It is translated as CASSGWTRTYEQYV.

The chain carries TRBV21-1 and TRBJ2-1; TRBD2 is the table's D call and was not checked against the DNA. TRBV21-1 is tagged as a pseudogene. CDR3 length: 18 residues. CDR3 region: CASSSLPGLAGAYNEQFF. The DNA for the CDR3 is TGTGCCAGCAGCTCATTACCGGGACTAGCGGGGGCCTACAATGAGCAGTTCTTC.

The chain has TRBV5-4 and TRBJ1-4; 7 bases are shared with TRBD1. The V and J ends lost 4 bases and 7 bases, in that order; junction bases with no gene match: 7. The germline gives CDR1 SGHNT, CDR2 YYREEE (reference sequence). The CDR3 runs 14 residues. CDR3 amino acids: CASSQGGEGEKLFF. Here the CDR3 DNA reads TGTGCCAGCAGCCAAGGGGGCGAGGGTGAAAAACTGTTTTTT. Looking up the rest from reference TRBV5-4 and TRBJ1-4 gives the full variable domain: ETGVTQSPTHLIKTRGQQVTLRCSSQSGHNTVSWYQQALGQGPQFIFQYYREEENGRGNFPPRFSGLQFPNYSSELNVNALELDDSALYLCASSQGGEGEKLFFGSGTQLSVL.

J is TRBJ2-5 and V is TRBV5-1; 10 nucleotides agree with TRBD2. Per the germline V gene, CDR1 is SGHRS and CDR2 is YFSETQ. The CDR3 is 19 residues long. The V gene end was trimmed by 0 bases and the J gene end by 1 base; junction bases not matched to a gene: 12. Written as DNA, the CDR3 is TGCGCCAGCAGCTTGGCAGACAGGGCGATAGCGGGAGGCCAAGAGACCCAGTACTTC. This encodes CASSLADRAIAGGQETQYF.

J is TRBJ2-2 and V is TRBV7-2; 7 nucleotides align to TRBD1. This CDR3 comprises 14 residues. V shed 4 bases, J shed 5 bases, and the junction held 4 bases outside the gene matches. Germline lookup yields CDR1 SGHTA and CDR2 FQGNSA. CDR3 sequence (DNA): TGTGCCAGCAGCTCAACAGGGGTAACCGGGGAGCTGTTTTTT. This sequence encodes CASSSTGVTGELFF.

The V gene is TRBV4-1, the J gene TRBJ2-1; 9 bases are a match to TRBD2. CDR3 length: 19 amino acids. V dropped 1 base and J dropped 5; count of bases not matched to a gene: 15. Germline V gene data show CDR1 as MGHRA and CDR2 as YSYEKL. In DNA, the CDR3 is TGCGCCAGCAGCCAAGCCGGGCTAGCGGGAAAAAATGGGGACAATGAGCAGTTCTTC. This translates into CASSQAGLAGKNGDNEQFF.

V and J are TRBV21-1 and TRBJ2-7; the table's D call, TRBD2, has no DNA check behind it. TRBV21-1 is classified as a pseudogene. This CDR3 has 11 amino acids. The CDR3 region is CASSKASEQYF. In nucleotides, the CDR3 is TGTGCCAGCAGCAAAGCCTCCGAGCAGTACTTC.

The genes are TRBV10-3 and TRBJ1-1; D remains ambiguous. CDR3 length: 14 amino acids. The V end lost 2 bases, the J end lost 0 bases, and 7 bases lay between the germline ends. The germline CDR1 and CDR2 sequences are ENHRY and SYGVKD. The CDR3: CAISEEMMNTEAFF. CDR3 nucleotide sequence: TGTGCCATCAGTGAGGAGATGATGAACACTGAAGCTTTCTTT.

The genes are TRBV19 and TRBJ1-3; no clear D gene. The V end was cut by 2 bases, the J end by 0 bases, with 14 bases between. This CDR3 has 17 residues. Per the germline V gene, CDR1 is LNHDA and CDR2 is SQIVND (reference sequence). In DNA, the CDR3 is TGTGCCAGTAGTATATCCGGGATCCTCTTCTCTGGAAACACCATATATTTT. Protein sequence: CASSISGILFSGNTIYF.

This sequence joins TRBV27 and TRBJ2-1; TRBD2 aligns across 7 bases. Germline V CDR1 and CDR2: MNHEY, SMNVEV (reference sequence). CDR3 length: 15 residues. V lost 4 bases to trimming and J lost 8 bases; unmatched junction nucleotides: 11. The CDR3: CASSSTSAGVYEQFF. As DNA, the CDR3 is TGTGCCAGCAGTTCCACTAGCGCGGGAGTATATGAGCAGTTCTTC.